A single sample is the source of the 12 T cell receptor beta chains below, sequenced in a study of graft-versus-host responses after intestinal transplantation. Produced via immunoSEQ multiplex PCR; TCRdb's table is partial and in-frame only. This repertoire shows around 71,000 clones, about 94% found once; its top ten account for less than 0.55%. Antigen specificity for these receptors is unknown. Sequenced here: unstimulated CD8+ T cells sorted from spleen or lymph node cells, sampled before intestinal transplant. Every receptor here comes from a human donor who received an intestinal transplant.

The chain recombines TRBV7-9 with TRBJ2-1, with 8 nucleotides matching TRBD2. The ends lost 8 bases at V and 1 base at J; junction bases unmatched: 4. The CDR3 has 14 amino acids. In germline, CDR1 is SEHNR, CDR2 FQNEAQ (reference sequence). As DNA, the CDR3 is TGTGCCAGCCGGGGGGGTTCTTCCTACAATGAGCAGTTCTTC. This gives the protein CASRGGSSYNEQFF.

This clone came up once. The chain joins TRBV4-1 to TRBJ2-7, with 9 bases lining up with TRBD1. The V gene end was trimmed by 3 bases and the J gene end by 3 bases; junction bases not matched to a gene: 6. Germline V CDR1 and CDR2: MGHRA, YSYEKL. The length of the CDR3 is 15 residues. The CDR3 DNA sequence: TGCGCCAGCAGCCAGAGACAGGGGGAAAACTACGAGCAGTACTTC. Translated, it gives CASSQRQGENYEQYF.

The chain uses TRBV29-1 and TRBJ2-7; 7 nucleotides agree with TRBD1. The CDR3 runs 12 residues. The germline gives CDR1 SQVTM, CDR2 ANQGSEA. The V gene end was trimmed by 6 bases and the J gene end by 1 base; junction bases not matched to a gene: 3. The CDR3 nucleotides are TGCAGCGTCTCACAGGGGTCCTACGAGCAGTACTTC. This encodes CSVSQGSYEQYF.

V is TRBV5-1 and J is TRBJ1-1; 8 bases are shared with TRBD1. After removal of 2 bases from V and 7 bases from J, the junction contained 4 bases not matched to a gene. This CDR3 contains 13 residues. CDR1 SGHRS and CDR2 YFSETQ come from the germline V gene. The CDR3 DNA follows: TGCGCCAGCAGCTTCGGGACAGGACTTGAAGCTTTCTTT. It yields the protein CASSFGTGLEAFF.

The CDR3 coding sequence is TGTGCCAGCAGCCTCACAGAGGACACTGAAGCTTTCTTT. As protein: CASSLTEDTEAFF. The V gene is TRBV6-1, the J gene TRBJ1-1, with no clear D. Germline V lookup: CDR1 MNHNS, CDR2 SASEGT. Trimming removed 6 bases from V and 3 bases from J, with 11 bases in between. The CDR3 extends over 13 amino acids.

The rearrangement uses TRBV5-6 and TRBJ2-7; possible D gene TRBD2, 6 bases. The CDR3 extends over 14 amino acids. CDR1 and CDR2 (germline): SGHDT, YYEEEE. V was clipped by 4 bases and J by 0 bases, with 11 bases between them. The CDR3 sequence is CASSRERNSYEQYF. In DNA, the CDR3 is TGTGCCAGCAGCCGGGAGCGGAACTCCTACGAGCAGTACTTC.

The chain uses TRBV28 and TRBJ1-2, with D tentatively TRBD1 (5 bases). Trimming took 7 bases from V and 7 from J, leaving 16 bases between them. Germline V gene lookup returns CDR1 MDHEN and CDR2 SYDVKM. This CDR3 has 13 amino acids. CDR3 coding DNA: TGTGCCAGCACCCTAGGAGGGGCAGGTGGCTACACCTTC. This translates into CASTLGGAGGYTF.

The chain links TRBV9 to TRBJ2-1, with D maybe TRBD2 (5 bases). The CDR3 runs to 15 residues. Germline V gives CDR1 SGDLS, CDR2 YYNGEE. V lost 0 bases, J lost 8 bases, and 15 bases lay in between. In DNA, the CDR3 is TGTGCCAGCAGCGTAGATGGGCTAGCCTTCGATGAGCAGTTCTTC. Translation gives CASSVDGLAFDEQFF. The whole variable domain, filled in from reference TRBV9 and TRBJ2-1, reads DSGVTQTPKHLITATGQRVTLRCSPRSGDLSVYWYQQSLDQGLQFLIQYYNGEERAKGNILERFSAQQFPDLHSELNLSSLELGDSALYFCASSVDGLAFDEQFFGPGTRLTVL.

The CDR3 DNA is TGTGCCAGCAGGCCGGGACTTTCCACCGCGCCCCAGCATTTT. It encodes CASRPGLSTAPQHF. The chain employs TRBV27 and TRBJ1-5; tentatively, D is TRBD1 (5 bases). This CDR3 is 14 amino acids long. From germline, CDR1 is MNHEY and CDR2 SMNVEV (reference sequence). V was pared by 6 bases and J by 9 bases, with 18 bases between.

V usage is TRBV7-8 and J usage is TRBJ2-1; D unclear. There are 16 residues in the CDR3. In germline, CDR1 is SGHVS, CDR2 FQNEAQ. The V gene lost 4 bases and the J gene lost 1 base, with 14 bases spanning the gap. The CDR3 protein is CASSSDLIRSYNEQFF. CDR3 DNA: TGTGCCAGCAGCTCCGACTTAATACGGTCCTACAATGAGCAGTTCTTC.

The CDR3 bases are TGTGCCAGCAGCCCGACAGCGGGAGGAACAGATACGCAGTATTTT. It is translated as CASSPTAGGTDTQYF. The chain is built from TRBV7-3 and TRBJ2-3; 9 bases are a match to TRBD2. Germline CDR1 reads SGHTA; CDR2 reads FQGTGA. V lost 5 bases and J lost 3; bases outside the gene matches: 6. The CDR3 runs 15 residues. Together with reference TRBV7-3 and TRBJ2-3, the CDR3 gives the full variable domain: GAGVSQTPSNKVTEKGKYVELRCDPISGHTALYWYRQSLGQGPEFLIYFQGTGAADDSGLPNDRFFAVRPEGSVSTLKIQRTERGDSAVYLCASSPTAGGTDTQYFGPGTRLTVL.

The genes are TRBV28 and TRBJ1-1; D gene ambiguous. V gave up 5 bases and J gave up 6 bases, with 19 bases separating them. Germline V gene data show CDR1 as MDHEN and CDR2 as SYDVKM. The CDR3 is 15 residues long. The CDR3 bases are TGTGCCAGCAGTCCCGGACGGGAGTGGGTTGCTGAAGCTTTCTTT. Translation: CASSPGREWVAEAFF.